The entry below gives a single T cell receptor beta chain sequence along with its context. Its binding antigen is unknown. Base qualities are not recorded, but no much larger clone differs from it by a single base. The sample belongs to a study of control samples from healthy donors and cancer patients (dated by TCRdb to 2018 to 2021). The CDR3 numbers 15 residues from cysteine through phenylalanine. Only the CDR3 portion is preserved as DNA: 45 bases, with reading frame beginning at the first base. Trimming takes 1 base off V and 4 bases off J; junction bases not matched to a gene: 5. CDR1 and CDR2, looked up from the germline V gene (reference sequence), are LNHNV and YYDKDF. The library was made by the immunoSEQ multiplex PCR assay. This immuneACCESS table, as held by TCRdb, lists in-frame sequences with V and J called but not all clones. Of the missing ones, under half trace to an unresolved V gene in checked studies; the others have no known cause. This sample comprises about 80,000 clones, approximately 80% of them detected only once. Under 14% of the sample belongs to the ten largest clones.

Sample: PBMCs. Here the chain combines TRBV15 and TRBJ2-3, with 7 junctional bases fitting TRBD2. The clonotype comes from a man between 60 and 75 years old with head and neck cancer. The encoded CDR3 is CATSRVAGVADTQYF. The nucleotide sequence is TGTGCCACCAGCAGAGTGGCGGGAGTTGCAGATACGCAGTATTTT.